This entry lists 29 T cell receptor beta chains sequenced from one sample in a study of persistence of HIV-infected CD4 T cells. An overlapping HIV-1 Gag peptide pool stimulated these cells at 1 ug/peptide/mL. CD40L-negative CD69-negative CD45RO-high memory CD4+ T cells were sorted as populations depleted of antigen-responding cells. The libraries were made with immunoSEQ version 4 in survey mode. Measured with immunoSEQ multiplex PCR; TCRdb has only the in-frame clones, and not every one. The sample lists about 40,000 clones, 70% to 80% occurring once. No antigen has been assigned to these receptors. The sequencing used CD4+ T cells sorted from PBMCs after approximately 20-hour stimulation, collected from a patient who received antiretroviral therapy. These receptor sequences come from an adult man with HIV who was CMV-seropositive.

In this sample, this clone turned up a few times. The rearrangement joins TRBV19 to TRBJ1-1; 8 nucleotides match TRBD1. The ends lost 11 bases at V and 0 bases at J; junction bases unmatched: 11. The CDR3 is made up of 15 amino acids. Germline CDR1 and CDR2: LNHDA and SQIVND (reference sequence). Here the CDR3 reads CAVNPRGQVNTEAFF. CDR3 bases: TGTGCCGTCAATCCCAGGGGACAGGTGAACACTGAAGCTTTCTTT.

The V gene is TRBV3-1 (or the pseudogene TRBV3-2), the J gene TRBJ2-2; D is unclear. CDR1 and CDR2 (germline): LGHDT, YNNKEL (reference sequence). The CDR3 sequence is 16 residues long. V was cut by 2 bases and J by 0 bases, with 10 bases left in between. CDR3 sequence (DNA): TGTGCCAGCAGCCAAAAGGCGTCATCGAACACCGGGGAGCTGTTTTTT. Its protein product is CASSQKASSNTGELFF.

The CDR3 here is CASIPGTGLTGELFF. CDR3 sequence (DNA): TGTGCCAGTATTCCAGGGACAGGGCTTACCGGGGAGCTGTTTTTT. The J gene is TRBJ2-2, the V gene TRBV19, with 9 bases aligning to TRBD1. The junction had 8 bases not matched to a gene; V was cut back by 7 bases and J by 5 bases. Germline CDR1 LNHDA, CDR2 SQIVND (reference sequence). The CDR3 loop spans 15 amino acids.

The gene calls are TRBV7-9 and TRBJ2-2; tentative D call: TRBD1 (5 bases). Trimming removed 2 bases at V and 1 base at J, with 11 bases between. CDR1 SEHNR and CDR2 FQNEAQ come from the germline V gene (reference sequence). CDR3 length: 16 amino acids. CDR3 in amino acids: CASSLYGAGNTGELFF. CDR3 nucleotides: TGTGCCAGCAGCTTATATGGGGCCGGGAACACCGGGGAGCTGTTTTTT.

The V and J genes are TRBV14 and TRBJ2-5; 7 bases are a match to TRBD1. V shed 0 bases and J 0 bases; nucleotides not matched to a gene: 10. Germline V CDR1 and CDR2: SGHDN, FVKESK. The CDR3 is 18 amino acids. CDR3 bases: TGTGCCAGCAGCCAAGATAGAGGACGCAGGGGGTACCAAGAGACCCAGTACTTC. Amino acid sequence: CASSQDRGRRGYQETQYF.

This clone appeared once. V usage is TRBV5-1 and J usage is TRBJ1-4; TRBD1 matches at 7 bases. The CDR3 runs 13 residues. Trimming cost V 1 base and J 7 bases; bases outside gene matches: 1. Germline V CDR1 and CDR2: SGHRS, YFSETQ. In nucleotides, the CDR3 is TGCGCCAGCAGCTTGTCAGGGGGTGAAAAACTGTTTTTT. This encodes CASSLSGGEKLFF. Full variable domain (missing parts from reference TRBV5-1 and TRBJ1-4): KAGVTQTPRYLIKTRGQQVTLSCSPISGHRSVSWYQQTPGQGLQFLFEYFSETQRNKGNFPGRFSGRQFSNSRSEMNVSTLELGDSALYLCASSLSGGEKLFFGSGTQLSVL.

The J gene is TRBJ1-2, the V gene TRBV29-1; 8 nucleotides align to TRBD1. After removal of 6 bases from V and 6 bases from J, the junction contained 6 bases not matched to a gene. The CDR3 covers 12 residues. In germline, CDR1 is SQVTM, CDR2 ANQGSEA. For the CDR3, the DNA is TGCAGCGTGAGGGCAGGGGGCGATGGCTACACCTTC. Protein product: CSVRAGGDGYTF.

In DNA, the CDR3 is TGTGCCAGCAGCCAAGCCCCCTGGGGCTCCTATAATTCACCCCTCCACTTT. It encodes CASSQAPWGSYNSPLHF. The rearrangement joins TRBV14 to TRBJ1-6, with D uncertain. With 1 base removed from V and 0 bases from J, the gap between germline ends came to 10 bases. The CDR3 covers 17 residues. Per germline, CDR1 SGHDN and CDR2 FVKESK.

The V gene is TRBV6-5, the J gene TRBJ1-5; D uncertain. The CDR3 spans 12 residues. Germline CDR1 reads MNHEY; CDR2 reads SVGAGI. The V end was cut by 6 bases, the J end by 0 bases, with 3 bases between. The chain's CDR3 is CASRYSNQPQHF. In DNA form, the CDR3 reads TGTGCCAGCAGGTATAGCAATCAGCCCCAGCATTTT.

The chain links TRBV2 to TRBJ2-7, with a possible D match to TRBD1 (6 bases). The CDR3 is 12 residues long. The V end lost 6 bases, the J end lost 0 bases, and 6 bases lay between the germline ends. The V gene's germline CDR1 is SNHLY and CDR2 FYNNEI. The CDR3 DNA sequence: TGTGCCAGCAGGGACAGCTCCTACGAGCAGTACTTC. This gives the protein CASRDSSYEQYF. The variable domain in full, with the rest retrieved from reference TRBV2 and TRBJ2-7, is EPEVTQTPSHQVTQMGQEVILRCVPISNHLYFYWYRQILGQKVEFLVSFYNNEISEKSEIFDDQFSVERPDGSNFTLKIRSTKLEDSAMYFCASRDSSYEQYFGPGTRLTVT.

The chain carries TRBV7-2 and TRBJ2-3; unclear D gene. The CDR3 sequence is 14 residues long. CDR1 and CDR2 (germline): SGHTA, FQGNSA. The V end was cut by 1 base, the J end by 0 bases, with 5 bases between. The CDR3 sequence: CASSLGASTDTQYF. The CDR3 coding sequence is TGTGCCAGCAGCTTAGGAGCGAGCACAGATACGCAGTATTTT. Full variable domain (outside the CDR3, taken from reference TRBV7-2 and TRBJ2-3): GAGVSQSPSNKVTEKGKDVELRCDPISGHTALYWYRQSLGQGLEFLIYFQGNSAPDKSGLPSDRFSAERTGGSVSTLTIQRTQQEDSAVYLCASSLGASTDTQYFGPGTRLTVL.

This chain joins TRBV30 and TRBJ1-1; no clear D. V lost 1 base to trimming and J lost 8 bases, with 11 bases between them. This CDR3 contains 12 residues. CDR1 GTSNPN and CDR2 SVGIG come from the germline V gene (reference sequence). The CDR3 DNA reads as TGTGCCTGGAGTGGGTCGCCTGGGGAAGCTTTCTTT. The encoded protein is CAWSGSPGEAFF.

The V gene is TRBV27, the J gene TRBJ2-1; 9 positions match TRBD2. The CDR3 spans 15 residues. Germline trimming cut 2 bases from V and 7 bases from J; bases unmatched to any gene: 6. Germline lookup yields CDR1 MNHEY and CDR2 SMNVEV (reference sequence). CDR3 coding DNA: TGTGCCAGCAGTTTACGGCTAGCGGGACAAAATGAGCAGTTCTTC. The encoded protein is CASSLRLAGQNEQFF.

The DNA for the CDR3 is TGTGCCAGTAGTACTTCTAGCGGGTGGGGGGATGAGCAGTTCTTC. This gives the protein CASSTSSGWGDEQFF. This sequence joins TRBV19 and TRBJ2-1; the match to TRBD2 covers 8 bases. The V gene end was trimmed by 4 bases and the J gene end by 8 bases; junction bases not matched to a gene: 10. The CDR3 runs to 15 residues. Germline assignment: CDR1 LNHDA and CDR2 SQIVND (reference sequence).

V is TRBV27 and J is TRBJ1-2; D is undetermined. CDR1 and CDR2 (germline): MNHEY, SMNVEV (reference sequence). V lost 6 bases and J lost 8, with 16 bases in between. CDR3 size: 13 residues. The DNA for the CDR3 is TGTGCCAGCAGCCCGATGGGGATGGGCGGCTACACCTTC. This sequence encodes CASSPMGMGGYTF.

This clone has a single count. The chain links TRBV10-3 to TRBJ1-1; a weak D match, TRBD1 (6 bases). The CDR3 is 17 residues long. The germline V gene has CDR1 ENHRY and CDR2 SYGVKD. Trimming removed 2 bases from V and 1 base from J, with 17 bases in between. The CDR3 DNA reads TGTGCCATCAGTGAGCGGGCAGGGGAAGTTTCGAACACTGAAGCTTTCTTT. Translated, it gives CAISERAGEVSNTEAFF.

This chain links TRBV30 with TRBJ1-4; no definite D call. V lost 3 bases and J 2 bases, leaving 10 bases between the germline ends. The CDR3 runs 14 residues. The germline CDR1 and CDR2 sequences are GTSNPN and SVGIG (reference sequence). The CDR3: CAWRAVATNEKLFF. CDR3 nucleotides: TGTGCCTGGAGAGCAGTAGCTACTAATGAAAAACTGTTTTTT.

The V call is TRBV7-2, the J call TRBJ1-2; possibly TRBD1 for D (5 bases). Per the germline V gene, CDR1 is SGHTA and CDR2 is FQGNSA. Trimming stripped 1 base from V and 0 bases from J, with 15 bases between. This CDR3 is built from 17 residues. CDR3 DNA sequence: TGTGCCAGCAGCTTAGGGGGACCGCTGAGAGCTAACTATGGCTACACCTTC. Translated, it gives CASSLGGPLRANYGYTF.

The rearrangement links TRBV6-5 to TRBJ2-1; D is unclear. Germline V lookup: CDR1 MNHEY, CDR2 SVGAGI. V shed 2 bases and J shed 5 bases, with 13 bases lying between them. CDR3 size: 15 residues. The CDR3, as DNA: TGTGCCAGCAGTTACGCGGAGAAGGGAAACAATGAGCAGTTCTTC. It yields the protein CASSYAEKGNNEQFF.

This clone occurred once. The chain recombines TRBV4-1 with TRBJ1-5; D is possibly TRBD1 (5 bases). The V gene's germline CDR1 is MGHRA and CDR2 YSYEKL. V gave up 1 base and J gave up 0 bases, with 13 bases separating them. CDR3 size: 17 residues. The CDR3 bases are TGCGCCAGCAGCCAAGGTTGGGGGGATAATAGCAATCAGCCCCAGCATTTT. Protein product: CASSQGWGDNSNQPQHF.

V is TRBV28 and J is TRBJ2-2; D is possibly TRBD2 (5 bases). The CDR3 length is 15 residues. CDR1 and CDR2 (germline): MDHEN, SYDVKM. Trimming cost V 3 bases and J 5 bases, with 13 bases left between them. The CDR3 protein is CASSLRGWRTGELFF. The CDR3, as DNA: TGTGCCAGCAGTTTGAGAGGTTGGAGGACCGGGGAGCTGTTTTTT.

V is TRBV19 and J is TRBJ1-5, with a weak D call TRBD1 (5 bases). Trimming removed 10 bases at V and 0 bases at J, with 13 bases between. Germline assignment: CDR1 LNHDA and CDR2 SQIVND (reference sequence). The CDR3 is made up of 14 amino acids. In DNA, the CDR3 is TGTGCCACCCAGGGACGGTATAGCAATCAGCCCCAGCATTTT. Protein product: CATQGRYSNQPQHF.

The chain carries TRBV10-3 and TRBJ1-4; 7 bases map to TRBD1. This CDR3 is 14 amino acids long. The J segment lost 5 bases and the V segment lost 2 bases, leaving 2 bases of the junction unmatched. The germline gives CDR1 ENHRY, CDR2 SYGVKD. CDR3 region: CAISEGTVNEKLFF. The DNA of the CDR3 is TGTGCCATCAGTGAGGGGACAGTCAATGAAAAACTGTTTTTT.

The rearrangement links TRBV7-2 to TRBJ2-3, with 10 bases aligning to TRBD2. Looked up from germline, CDR1 is SGHTA and CDR2 is FQGNSA. The CDR3 loop spans 16 amino acids. V lost 1 base to trimming and J lost 1 base; unmatched junction nucleotides: 2. CDR3 sequence: CASSLGAGGRTDTQYF. CDR3 coding DNA: TGTGCCAGCAGCTTAGGAGCGGGGGGGCGCACAGATACGCAGTATTTT.

This clone was observed once. This rearrangement joins TRBV7-2 to TRBJ1-6, with TRBD1 matching over 7 bases. In germline, CDR1 is SGHTA, CDR2 FQGNSA. This CDR3 is built from 14 residues. Germline trimming cut 5 bases from V and 7 bases from J; bases unmatched to any gene: 5. CDR3 in amino acids: CASSRDSYNSPLHF. In DNA form, the CDR3 reads TGTGCCAGCAGCCGGGACAGTTACAATTCACCCCTCCACTTT.

There are a few counts of this clone. The rearrangement joins TRBV7-2 to TRBJ2-7; 7 nucleotides line up with TRBD2. The germline V gene encodes CDR1 SGHTA and CDR2 FQGNSA. This CDR3 has 14 residues. V shed 5 bases and J 2 bases; nucleotides not matched to a gene: 6. The CDR3, as DNA: TGTGCCAGCAGCCTTCAGCGGGGCCCCTACGAGCAGTACTTC. Amino acids: CASSLQRGPYEQYF. Complete variable domain (other parts from reference TRBV7-2 and TRBJ2-7): GAGVSQSPSNKVTEKGKDVELRCDPISGHTALYWYRQSLGQGLEFLIYFQGNSAPDKSGLPSDRFSAERTGGSVSTLTIQRTQQEDSAVYLCASSLQRGPYEQYFGPGTRLTVT.

V and J are TRBV19 and TRBJ1-2; D is unresolved. From germline, CDR1 is LNHDA and CDR2 SQIVND (reference sequence). This CDR3 spans 12 amino acids. Trimming took off 6 bases at V and 0 bases at J, with 5 bases between the two ends. CDR3 sequence reads: CASSQTNYGYTF. DNA of the CDR3: TGTGCCAGTAGCCAGACTAACTATGGCTACACCTTC.

V and J are TRBV4-1 and TRBJ2-7, with TRBD2 as a possible D gene (6 bases). This CDR3 contains 13 residues. CDR1 and CDR2 from the germline V gene are MGHRA and YSYEKL. Deletions cut 0 bases from V and 7 bases from J, with 10 bases between. The CDR3, as DNA: TGCGCCAGCAGCCAAGATCAAGGGAGGGAGCAGTACTTC. Translated: CASSQDQGREQYF.

The chain employs TRBV30 and TRBJ1-5; D not certain. The V and J ends lost 5 bases and 3 bases respectively, with 14 bases between them. This CDR3 comprises 14 residues. The germline CDR1 and CDR2 sequences are GTSNPN and SVGIG (reference sequence). CDR3 bases: TGTGCCTGGGGTAGCGGCCGGCCCAATCAGCCCCAGCATTTT. It specifies CAWGSGRPNQPQHF.